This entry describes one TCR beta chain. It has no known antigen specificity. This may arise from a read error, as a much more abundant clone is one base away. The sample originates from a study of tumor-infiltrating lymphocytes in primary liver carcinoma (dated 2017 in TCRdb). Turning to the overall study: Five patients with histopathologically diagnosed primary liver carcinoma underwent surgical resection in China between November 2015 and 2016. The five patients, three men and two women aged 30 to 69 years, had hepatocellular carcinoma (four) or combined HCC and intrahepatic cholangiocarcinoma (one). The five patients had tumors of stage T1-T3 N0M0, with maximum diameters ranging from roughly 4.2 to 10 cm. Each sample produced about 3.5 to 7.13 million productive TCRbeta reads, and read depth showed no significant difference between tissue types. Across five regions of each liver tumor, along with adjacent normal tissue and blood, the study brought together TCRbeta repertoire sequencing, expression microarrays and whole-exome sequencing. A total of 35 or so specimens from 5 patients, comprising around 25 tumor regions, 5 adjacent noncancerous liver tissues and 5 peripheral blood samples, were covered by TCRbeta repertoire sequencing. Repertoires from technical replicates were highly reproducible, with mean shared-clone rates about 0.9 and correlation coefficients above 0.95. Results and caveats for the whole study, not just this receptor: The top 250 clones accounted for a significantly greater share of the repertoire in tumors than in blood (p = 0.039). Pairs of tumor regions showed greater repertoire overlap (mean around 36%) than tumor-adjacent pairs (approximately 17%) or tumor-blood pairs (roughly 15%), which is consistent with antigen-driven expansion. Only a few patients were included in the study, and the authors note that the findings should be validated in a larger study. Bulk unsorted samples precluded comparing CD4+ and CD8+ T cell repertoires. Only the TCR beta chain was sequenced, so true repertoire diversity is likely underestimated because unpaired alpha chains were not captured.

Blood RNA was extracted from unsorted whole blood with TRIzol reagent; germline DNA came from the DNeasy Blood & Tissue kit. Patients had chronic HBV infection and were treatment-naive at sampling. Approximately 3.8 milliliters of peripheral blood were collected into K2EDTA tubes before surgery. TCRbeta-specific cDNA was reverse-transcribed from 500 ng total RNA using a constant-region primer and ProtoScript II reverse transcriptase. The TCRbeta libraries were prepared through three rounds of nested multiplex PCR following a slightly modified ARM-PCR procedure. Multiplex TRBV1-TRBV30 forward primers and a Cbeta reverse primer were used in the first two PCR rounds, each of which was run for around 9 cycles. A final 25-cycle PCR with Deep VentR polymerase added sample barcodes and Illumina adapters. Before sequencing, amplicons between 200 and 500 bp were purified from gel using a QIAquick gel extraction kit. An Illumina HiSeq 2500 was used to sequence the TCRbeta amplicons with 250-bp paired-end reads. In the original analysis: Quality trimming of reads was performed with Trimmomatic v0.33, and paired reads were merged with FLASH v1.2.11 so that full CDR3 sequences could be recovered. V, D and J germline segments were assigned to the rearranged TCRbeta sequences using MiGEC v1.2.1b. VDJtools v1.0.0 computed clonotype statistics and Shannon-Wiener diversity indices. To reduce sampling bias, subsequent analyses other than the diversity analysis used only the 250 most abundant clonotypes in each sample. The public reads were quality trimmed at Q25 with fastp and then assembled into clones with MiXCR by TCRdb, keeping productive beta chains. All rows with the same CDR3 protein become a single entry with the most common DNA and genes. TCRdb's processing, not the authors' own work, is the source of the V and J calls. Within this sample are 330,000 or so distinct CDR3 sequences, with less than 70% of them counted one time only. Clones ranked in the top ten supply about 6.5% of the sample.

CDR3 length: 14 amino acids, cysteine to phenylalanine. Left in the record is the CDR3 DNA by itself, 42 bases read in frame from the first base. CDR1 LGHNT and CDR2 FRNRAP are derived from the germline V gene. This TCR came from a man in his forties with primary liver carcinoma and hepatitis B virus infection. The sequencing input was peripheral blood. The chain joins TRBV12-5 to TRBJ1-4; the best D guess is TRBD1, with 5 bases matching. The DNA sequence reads TGTGCTAGTGGTTTGGTCCAGGGTAATGCAAAACTGTTTTTT. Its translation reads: CASGLVQGNAKLFF.